The 32 T cell receptor beta chains below were found in one sample sequenced in a study of T cells in Graves' hyperthyroidism and ophthalmopathy (dated by TCRdb to about 2019). The library was built by means of multiplex PCR. The sequencer was an Illumina HiSeq 2000. The TCR beta CDR3 regions were amplified from RNA transcripts. For the first round of RT-PCR on the TCR CDR3, the HTBI primer set was used together with the Qiagen OneStep RT-PCR kit. TCRdb reworked the public reads: Q25 trimming with fastp, MiXCR clone assembly, productive beta chains retained. Rows are combined by CDR3 protein, so each entry shows the most common genes and DNA. Recorded for this sample are hundreds of thousands of distinct CDR3 sequences; about 43% of them occurred a single time. Roughly 8.2% of the sample lies in the top ten. Material for sequencing was peripheral blood or thyroid tissue (not recorded which). These receptors were taken from a woman under 30 with Graves' hyperthyroidism. Donor details come from another sample of the same person, matched by shared clones.

The chain carries TRBV2 and TRBJ2-5, with TRBD2 matching over 11 bases. Germline V gives CDR1 SNHLY, CDR2 FYNNEI. Trimming removed 5 bases from V and 3 bases from J; junction bases left unmatched: 5. The CDR3 spans 15 residues. The CDR3 sequence is CASSRGLAVEETQYF. The CDR3 bases are TGTGCCAGCAGTAGGGGACTAGCGGTGGAAGAGACCCAGTACTTC.

This clonotype was recorded a few times. The chain carries TRBV25-1 and TRBJ2-5; tentative D call: TRBD1 (5 bases). The CDR3 contains 13 residues. The ends were cut back, 2 bases at V and 4 bases at J, with 8 bases in the middle. Germline loops: CDR1 MGHDK, CDR2 SYGVNS. The CDR3 region is CASSEVGRETQYF. In nucleotides, the CDR3 is TGTGCCAGCAGTGAAGTGGGGCGAGAGACCCAGTACTTC.

The chain recombines TRBV10-3 with TRBJ2-5; no clear D gene. The J call could be wrong; TRBJ2-7 is a better fit for the DNA end. CDR3 length: 11 residues. Germline values: CDR1 ENHRY, CDR2 SYGVKD. DNA of the CDR3: TGTGCCATCCTCAACCCGCTCGAGCAGTACTTC. It specifies CAILNPLEQYF.

V and J are TRBV20-1 and TRBJ2-7; the match to TRBD1 covers 9 bases. CDR1 and CDR2 from the germline V gene are DFQATT and SNEGSKA (reference sequence). The CDR3 has 12 residues. DNA of the CDR3: TGCGGGACCGGGACAGGGTCCCACGAGCAGTACTTC. It yields the protein CGTGTGSHEQYF.

This clonotype came up once. The genes are TRBV24-1 and TRBJ2-7; D uncertain. Germline V gives CDR1 KGHDR, CDR2 SFDVKD. CDR3 length equals 15 residues. V gave up 0 bases and J gave up 4 bases, with 12 bases separating them. The DNA for the CDR3 is TGTGCCACCAGTGATTTGGCCAGGTTATCGTACGAGCAGTACTTC. Translated, it gives CATSDLARLSYEQYF.

This chain joins TRBV15 and TRBJ2-2; D gene ambiguous. Germline V CDR1 and CDR2: LNHNV, YYDKDF (reference sequence). This CDR3 comprises 14 residues. V gave up 0 bases and J gave up 5 bases, with 7 bases separating them. In nucleotides, the CDR3 is TGTGCCACCAGCAGAGATCTGGGGACCGGGGAGCTGTTTTTT. This gives the protein CATSRDLGTGELFF.

The V and J genes are TRBV10-3 and TRBJ1-3, with D unclear. Germline values: CDR1 ENHRY, CDR2 SYGVKD. The CDR3 covers 14 residues. Trimming removed 5 bases from V and 1 base from J, with 9 bases in between. Written as DNA, the CDR3 is TGTGCCATCAGTTTAGTGGCATCTGGAAACACCATATATTTT. Translating it yields CAISLVASGNTIYF.

This clonotype was counted between two and nine times. This chain joins TRBV7-9 and TRBJ1-2; TRBD1 aligns across 11 bases. Per germline, CDR1 SEHNR and CDR2 FQNEAQ (reference sequence). The ends lost 1 base at V and 2 bases at J; junction bases unmatched: 3. This CDR3 comprises 16 residues. In DNA, the CDR3 is TGTGCCAGCAGCTTAGGAGGACAGGGGGCCAACTATGGCTACACCTTC. It is translated as CASSLGGQGANYGYTF. Full variable domain (rest looked up from reference TRBV7-9 and TRBJ1-2): DTGVSQNPRHKITKRGQNVTFRCDPISEHNRLYWYRQTLGQGPEFLTYFQNEAQLEKSRLLSDRFSAERPKGSFSTLEIQRTEQGDSAMYLCASSLGGQGANYGYTFGSGTRLTVV.

This clonotype was detected many times. This chain links TRBV20-1 with TRBJ1-5; 7 bases align to TRBD1. CDR3 length: 12 residues. Losses at the gene ends were 6 bases for V and 7 bases for J; bases not matched to a gene: 6. The germline V gene encodes CDR1 DFQATT and CDR2 SNEGSKA (reference sequence). CDR3 DNA sequence: TGCAGTGCAACGACAGGGAAACAGCCCCAGCATTTT. It specifies CSATTGKQPQHF.

At least ten counts were recorded for this clonotype. This sequence joins TRBV15 and TRBJ2-2; D is undetermined. The CDR3 totals 13 residues. With 4 bases removed from V and 8 bases from J, the gap between germline ends came to 11 bases. Germline V CDR1 and CDR2: LNHNV, YYDKDF (reference sequence). As DNA, the CDR3 is TGTGCCACCAGCACCTATGTCGCGGGGGAGCTGTTTTTT. This codes for CATSTYVAGELFF.

This clonotype appeared a few times. V gene TRBV24-1 combines with J gene TRBJ2-2; D might be TRBD2 (6 bases). This CDR3 is built from 15 residues. Germline V gene data show CDR1 as KGHDR and CDR2 as SFDVKD. The germline V and J ends were trimmed by 4 bases and 0 bases, with 8 bases remaining between them. The DNA of the CDR3 is TGTGCCACCAGTGACACGGGGGCGAACACCGGGGAGCTGTTTTTT. Its protein is CATSDTGANTGELFF.

The chain couples TRBV7-3 to TRBJ2-3, with no clear D. Trimming took off 4 bases at V and 4 bases at J, with 9 bases between the two ends. This CDR3 is built from 13 residues. Per germline, CDR1 SGHTA and CDR2 FQGTGA. The CDR3 DNA reads TGTGCCAGCAGCTCCCTAACCGCAGATACGCAGTATTTT. Residues: CASSSLTADTQYF.

The rearrangement joins TRBV9 to TRBJ1-1; D uncertain. CDR3 length equals 11 residues. V gave up 2 bases and J gave up 10 bases, with 9 bases separating them. Germline V gives CDR1 SGDLS, CDR2 YYNGEE. As DNA, the CDR3 is TGTGCCAGCAGCGTCACGGGGAGAGCTTTCTTT. Translation gives CASSVTGRAFF.

The chain has TRBV11-1 and TRBJ1-1; D is uncertain. V was trimmed by 8 bases and J by 0 bases, leaving 16 bases between them. Germline lookup yields CDR1 SGHAT and CDR2 FQDESV (reference sequence). The CDR3 runs to 15 residues. As DNA, the CDR3 is TGTGCCAGCGCTGAAGACCGAATTTTGAACACTGAAGCTTTCTTT. As protein: CASAEDRILNTEAFF.

The genes are TRBV9 and TRBJ1-1, with D unclear. V shed 0 bases and J shed 4 bases, with 10 bases lying between them. The CDR3 covers 14 residues. CDR1 and CDR2 from the germline V gene are SGDLS and YYNGEE. The CDR3 sequence is CASSVDVQFTEAFF. The DNA of the CDR3 is TGTGCCAGCAGCGTAGACGTACAGTTCACTGAAGCTTTCTTT.

The chain recombines TRBV6-1 with TRBJ1-4; no clear D gene. Trimming took 6 bases from V and 11 from J, leaving 10 bases between them. The V gene's germline CDR1 is MNHNS and CDR2 SASEGT. The CDR3 is 11 residues long. CDR3 loop: CASSGTGKLFF. CDR3 nucleotides: TGTGCCAGCAGCGGAACCGGGAAACTGTTTTTT.

This clonotype was recorded many times. The chain has TRBV2 and TRBJ1-2; 7 bases line up with TRBD1. With V trimmed by 2 bases and J by 7 bases, 7 bases remained unmatched. The CDR3 contains 14 residues. Looked up from germline, CDR1 is SNHLY and CDR2 is FYNNEI. The CDR3 sequence is CASSERYRQGGYTF. DNA for the CDR3: TGTGCCAGCAGTGAAAGGTATCGACAGGGTGGCTACACCTTC.

This rearrangement joins TRBV7-7 to TRBJ2-3; 15 nucleotides line up with TRBD2. The junction had 4 bases not matched to a gene; V was cut back by 5 bases and J by 4 bases. The germline CDR1 and CDR2 sequences are SSHAT and FNYEAQ (reference sequence). CDR3 length equals 16 residues. CDR3 coding DNA: TGTGCCAGCAGCCTGGGACTAGCGGGAGGTTCAGATACGCAGTATTTT. Its protein is CASSLGLAGGSDTQYF.

V gene TRBV7-9 combines with J gene TRBJ1-6, with D tentatively TRBD1 (6 bases). The CDR3 loop spans 14 amino acids. The germline V and J ends were trimmed by 6 bases and 7 bases, with 13 bases remaining between them. CDR1 SEHNR and CDR2 FQNEAQ come from the germline V gene (reference sequence). CDR3 amino acids: CASSDSGTNSPLHF. The CDR3 bases are TGTGCCAGCAGTGATAGCGGGACAAATTCACCCCTCCACTTT.

This chain connects TRBV7-9 to TRBJ2-7, with TRBD2 matching 7 bases. The CDR3 has 13 amino acids. Germline lookup yields CDR1 SEHNR and CDR2 FQNEAQ (reference sequence). With 5 bases clipped from V and 1 base from J, the junction kept 2 bases outside the gene matches. The CDR3, as DNA: TGTGCCAGCAGCCGAGCGGGGTCCTACGAGCAGTACTTC. It yields the protein CASSRAGSYEQYF.

The J gene is TRBJ1-5, the V gene TRBV7-2; D is unclear. The length of the CDR3 is 12 residues. V was pared by 4 bases and J by 8 bases, with 9 bases between. Germline-derived CDR1 and CDR2 are SGHTA and FQGNSA. CDR3 sequence reads: CASSSVSKPQHF. CDR3 sequence (DNA): TGTGCCAGCAGCTCTGTGTCGAAGCCCCAGCATTTT.

This clonotype has more than one count but fewer than ten. This chain joins TRBV2 and TRBJ1-5; possible D gene TRBD1, 6 bases. Germline assignment: CDR1 SNHLY and CDR2 FYNNEI. V was shortened by 7 bases and J by 2 bases, with 12 bases between the two germline ends. The CDR3 sequence is 14 residues long. CDR3 sequence: CASTRDTRNQPQHF. In nucleotides, the CDR3 is TGTGCCAGCACCCGGGACACCCGCAATCAGCCCCAGCATTTT.

This clonotype appeared a few times. A junction end diverges from the germline sequence, so it may reflect a read error. The chain has TRBV7-8 and TRBJ2-7; D not resolved. The CDR3 sequence is 13 residues long. Germline loops: CDR1 SGHVS, CDR2 FQNEAQ. DNA for the CDR3: TGCGCCAGCAGCCAAGGGTTCTCCTACGAGCAGTACTTC. This codes for CASSQGFSYEQYF.

This clonotype has more than one count but fewer than ten. This CDR3 is CASSQAEGTGQSGELFF. The CDR3 DNA reads as TGTGCCAGCAGCCAGGCTGAGGGAACGGGACAGAGCGGGGAGCTGTTTTTT. The chain is built from TRBV7-2 and TRBJ2-2, with TRBD1 matching over 7 bases. V was pared by 5 bases and J by 7 bases, with 16 bases of the junction left unmatched. Germline V gene sequence: CDR1 SGHTA, CDR2 FQGNSA. The CDR3 has 17 amino acids.

The rearrangement links TRBV7-8 to TRBJ2-7; tentative D call: TRBD2 (6 bases). The germline CDR1 and CDR2 sequences are SGHVS and FQNEAQ. This CDR3 has 14 amino acids. V dropped 5 bases and J dropped 4 bases, with 15 bases sitting between them. The CDR3 nucleotides are TGTGCCAGCAGCCCCGCCGAGGGACTGTACGAGCAGTACTTC. This codes for CASSPAEGLYEQYF.

A word on this clonotype: One junction end does not reproduce the germline sequence, and a read error may be involved. The chain recombines TRBV5-8 with TRBJ2-7; 8 positions match TRBD1. The CDR3 has 13 residues. Germline V gives CDR1 SGHTS, CDR2 YDEGEE. DNA of the CDR3: TGTGCCATCAGCCTCCCGACAGGGGACGAGCAGTACTTC. Translation: CAISLPTGDEQYF.

This chain uses TRBV9 with TRBJ1-5, with 9 bases lining up with TRBD1. The CDR3 is 15 amino acids. After removal of 0 bases from V and 5 bases from J, the junction contained 3 bases not matched to a gene. CDR1 is SGDLS, CDR2 YYNGEE, per germline. The CDR3 DNA reads TGTGCCAGCAGCGTAGATGGACAGGGGTATCAGCCCCAGCATTTT. As protein: CASSVDGQGYQPQHF.

The chain is built from TRBV29-1 and TRBJ2-7; D is ambiguous. The V gene's germline CDR1 is SQVTM and CDR2 ANQGSEA. This CDR3 has 15 amino acids. V dropped 1 base and J dropped 0 bases, with 13 bases sitting between them. Written as DNA, the CDR3 is TGCAGCGTTGAAGGGGGTTTCTTTAGCTCCTACGAGCAGTACTTC. This codes for CSVEGGFFSSYEQYF.

The chain links TRBV20-1 to TRBJ1-5; TRBD1 aligns across 7 bases. The CDR3 has 13 amino acids. V lost 6 bases to trimming and J lost 4 bases; unmatched junction nucleotides: 6. The germline V gene encodes CDR1 DFQATT and CDR2 SNEGSKA (reference sequence). CDR3 in amino acids: CSAGTVENQPQHF. The CDR3 DNA sequence: TGCAGTGCGGGGACAGTCGAGAATCAGCCCCAGCATTTT.

In this sample, this clonotype turned up once. The likely explanation is a read error, given a far larger clone one base away. This chain connects TRBV2 to TRBJ1-1, with D maybe TRBD1 (5 bases). Germline-derived CDR1 and CDR2 are SNHLY and FYNNEI. V was shortened by 8 bases and J by 3 bases, with 7 bases between the two germline ends. There are 11 residues in the CDR3. DNA for the CDR3: TGTGCCAGCGCCAGGGACACTGAAGCTTTCTTT. This encodes CASARDTEAFF.

This clonotype was seen many times. This rearrangement joins TRBV29-1 to TRBJ1-1, with TRBD1 as a possible D gene (6 bases). CDR1 SQVTM and CDR2 ANQGSEA come from the germline V gene. The CDR3 is made up of 11 amino acids. The V and J ends lost 6 bases and 7 bases respectively, with 12 bases between them. The CDR3 region has the DNA TGCAGCGTGGCCGGGACACATGAAGCTTTCTTT. Its translation: CSVAGTHEAFF.

This clonotype was counted many times. The chain uses TRBV24-1 and TRBJ1-6; tentatively, D is TRBD1 (6 bases). This CDR3 is 12 amino acids long. Germline assignment: CDR1 KGHDR and CDR2 SFDVKD. Trimming stripped 12 bases from V and 10 bases from J, with 15 bases between. The CDR3 nucleotides are TGTGCCGGAAGCAGGGGACTCTCACCCCTCCACTTT. Translation: CAGSRGLSPLHF.